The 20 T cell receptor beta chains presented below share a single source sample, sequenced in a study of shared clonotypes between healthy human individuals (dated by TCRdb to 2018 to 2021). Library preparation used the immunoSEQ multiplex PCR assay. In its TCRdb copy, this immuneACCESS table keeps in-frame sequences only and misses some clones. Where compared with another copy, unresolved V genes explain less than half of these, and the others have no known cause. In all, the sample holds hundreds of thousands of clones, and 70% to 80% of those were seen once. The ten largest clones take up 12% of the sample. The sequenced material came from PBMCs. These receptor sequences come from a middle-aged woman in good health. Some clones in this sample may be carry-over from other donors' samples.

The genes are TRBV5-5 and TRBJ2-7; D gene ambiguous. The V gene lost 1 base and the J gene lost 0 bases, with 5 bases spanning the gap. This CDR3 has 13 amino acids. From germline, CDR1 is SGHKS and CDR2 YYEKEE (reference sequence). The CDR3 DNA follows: TGTGCCAGCAGCTTGTACTTCTCCTACGAGCAGTACTTC. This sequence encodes CASSLYFSYEQYF. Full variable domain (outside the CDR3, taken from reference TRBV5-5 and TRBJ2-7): DAGVTQSPTHLIKTRGQQVTLRCSPISGHKSVSWYQQVLGQGPQFIFQYYEKEERGRGNFPDRFSARQFPNYSSELNVNALLLGDSALYLCASSLYFSYEQYFGPGTRLTVT.

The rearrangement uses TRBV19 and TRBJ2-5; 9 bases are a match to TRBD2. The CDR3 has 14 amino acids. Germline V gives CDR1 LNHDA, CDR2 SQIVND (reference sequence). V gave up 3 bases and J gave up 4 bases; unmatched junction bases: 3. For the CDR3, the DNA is TGTGCCAGTAGTATGGCGGGAGGGATAGAGACCCAGTACTTC. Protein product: CASSMAGGIETQYF.

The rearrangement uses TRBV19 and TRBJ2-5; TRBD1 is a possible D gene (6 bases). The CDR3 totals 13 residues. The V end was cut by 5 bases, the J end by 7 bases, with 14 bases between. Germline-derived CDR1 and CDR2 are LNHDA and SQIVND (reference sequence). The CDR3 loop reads CASSPRGVGTQYF. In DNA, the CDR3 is TGTGCCAGTAGTCCCAGGGGCGTGGGGACCCAGTACTTC.

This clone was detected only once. This CDR3 reads CASSPRGFQYF. CDR3 in DNA: TGTGCCAGCAGTCCGCGAGGGTTTCAGTATTTT. The chain carries TRBV28 and TRBJ2-3, with TRBD2 as a possible D gene (5 bases). CDR3 size: 11 residues. The germline CDR1 and CDR2 sequences are MDHEN and SYDVKM. V shed 5 bases and J shed 12 bases, with 12 bases lying between them.

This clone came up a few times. CDR3 amino acids: CASSTPGGPRNGYTF. CDR3 in DNA: TGTGCCAGCAGCACCCCAGGGGGCCCTAGGAATGGCTACACCTTC. This chain connects TRBV28 to TRBJ1-2; 8 bases fit TRBD1. V shed 6 bases and J 6 bases; nucleotides not matched to a gene: 12. In germline, CDR1 is MDHEN, CDR2 SYDVKM. This CDR3 comprises 15 residues.

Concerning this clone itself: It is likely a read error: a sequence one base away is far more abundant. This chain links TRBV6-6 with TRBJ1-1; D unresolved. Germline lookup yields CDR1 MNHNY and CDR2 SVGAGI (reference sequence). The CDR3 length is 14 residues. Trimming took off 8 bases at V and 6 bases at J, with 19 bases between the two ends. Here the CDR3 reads CASSFVPRYAEAFF. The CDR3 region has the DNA TGTGCCAGCTCTTTCGTACCTCGGTACGCTGAAGCTTTCTTT.

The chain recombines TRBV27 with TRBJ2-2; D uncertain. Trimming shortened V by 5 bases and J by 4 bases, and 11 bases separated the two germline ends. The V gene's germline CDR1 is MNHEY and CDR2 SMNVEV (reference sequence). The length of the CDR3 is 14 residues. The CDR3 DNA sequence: TGTGCCAGCAGTCTCCTGTCACCCACCGGGGAGCTGTTTTTT. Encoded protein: CASSLLSPTGELFF.

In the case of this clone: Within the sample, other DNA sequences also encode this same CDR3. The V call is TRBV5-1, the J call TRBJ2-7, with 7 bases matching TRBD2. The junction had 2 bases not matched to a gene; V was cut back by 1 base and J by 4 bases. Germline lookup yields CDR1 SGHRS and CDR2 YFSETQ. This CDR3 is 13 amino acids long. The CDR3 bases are TGCGCCAGCAGCTTGTCTAGCGGTTACGAGCAGTACTTC. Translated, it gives CASSLSSGYEQYF.

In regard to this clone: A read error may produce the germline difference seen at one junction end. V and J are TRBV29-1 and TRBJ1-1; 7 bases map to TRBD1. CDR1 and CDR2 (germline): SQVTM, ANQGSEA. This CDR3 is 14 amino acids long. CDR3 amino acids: CSVDGTGVNTGAFF. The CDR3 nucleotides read TGCAGCGTAGACGGCACAGGGGTGAACACTGGAGCTTTCTTT. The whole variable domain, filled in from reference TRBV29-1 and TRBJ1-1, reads SAVISQKPSRDICQRGTSLTIQCQVDSQVTMMFWYRQQPGQSLTLIATANQGSEATYESGFVIDKFPISRPNLTFSTLTVSNMSPEDSSIYLCSVDGTGVNTGAFFGQGTRLTVV.

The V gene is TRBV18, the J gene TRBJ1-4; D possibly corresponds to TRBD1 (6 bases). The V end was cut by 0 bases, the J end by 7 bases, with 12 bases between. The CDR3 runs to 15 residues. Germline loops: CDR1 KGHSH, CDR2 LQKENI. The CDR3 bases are TGTGCCAGCTCACCACCGGAGGGGGGAGGTGAAAAACTGTTTTTT. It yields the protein CASSPPEGGGEKLFF.

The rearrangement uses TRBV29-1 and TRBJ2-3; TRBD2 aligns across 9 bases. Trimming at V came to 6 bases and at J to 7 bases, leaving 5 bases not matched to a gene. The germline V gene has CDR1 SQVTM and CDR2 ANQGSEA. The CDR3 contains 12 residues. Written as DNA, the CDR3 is TGCAGCGTCAATAGCGGGAGCCATACGCAGTATTTT. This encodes CSVNSGSHTQYF.

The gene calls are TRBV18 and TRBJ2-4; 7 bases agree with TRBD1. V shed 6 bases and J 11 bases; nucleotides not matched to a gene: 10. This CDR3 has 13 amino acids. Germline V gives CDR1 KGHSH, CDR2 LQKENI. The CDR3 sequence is CASSWQGQVVQYF. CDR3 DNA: TGTGCCAGCTCCTGGCAAGGACAGGTCGTTCAGTACTTC. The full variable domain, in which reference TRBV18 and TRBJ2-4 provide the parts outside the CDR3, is NAGVMQNPRHLVRRRGQEARLRCSPMKGHSHVYWYRQLPEEGLKFMVYLQKENIIDESGMPKERFSAEFPKEGPSILRIQQVVRGDSAAYFCASSWQGQVVQYFGAGTRLSVL.

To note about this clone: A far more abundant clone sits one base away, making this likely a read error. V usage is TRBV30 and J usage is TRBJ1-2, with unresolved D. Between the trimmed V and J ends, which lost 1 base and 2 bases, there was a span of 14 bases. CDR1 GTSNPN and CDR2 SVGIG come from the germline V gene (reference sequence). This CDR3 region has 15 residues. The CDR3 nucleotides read TGTGCCTGGAGTGGGGTCAGGAACAAGAACTATGGCTACACCTTC. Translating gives CAWSGVRNKNYGYTF.

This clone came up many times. CDR3 amino acids: CASSGQTDTQYF. The CDR3 DNA is TGTGCCAGCAGTGGGCAGACAGATACGCAGTATTTT. The V and J genes are TRBV5-4 and TRBJ2-3; D remains unclear. The germline gives CDR1 SGHNT, CDR2 YYREEE (reference sequence). This CDR3 contains 12 residues. V lost 5 bases and J 3 bases, leaving 7 bases between the germline ends.

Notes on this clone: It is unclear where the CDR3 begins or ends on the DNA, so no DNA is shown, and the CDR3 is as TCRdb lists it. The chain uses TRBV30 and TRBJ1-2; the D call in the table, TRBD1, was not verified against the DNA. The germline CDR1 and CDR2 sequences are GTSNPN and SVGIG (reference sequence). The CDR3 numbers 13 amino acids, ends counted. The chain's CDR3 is CAWSVQAEYGCTF.

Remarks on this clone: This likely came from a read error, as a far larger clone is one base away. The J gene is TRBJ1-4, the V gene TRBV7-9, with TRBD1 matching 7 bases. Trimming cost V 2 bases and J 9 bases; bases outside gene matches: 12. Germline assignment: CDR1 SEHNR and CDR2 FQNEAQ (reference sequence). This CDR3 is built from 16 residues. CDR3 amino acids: CASSLSTGFRDKKLFF. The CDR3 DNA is TGTGCCAGCAGCTTATCGACAGGGTTCAGGGATAAAAAACTGTTTTTT.

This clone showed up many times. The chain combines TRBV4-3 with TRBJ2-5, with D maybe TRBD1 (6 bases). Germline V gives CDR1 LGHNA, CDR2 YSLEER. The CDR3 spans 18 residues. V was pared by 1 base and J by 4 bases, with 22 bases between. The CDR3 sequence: CASSQGETGPSGGETQYF. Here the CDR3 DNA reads TGCGCCAGCAGCCAAGGAGAGACAGGCCCCTCTGGGGGAGAGACCCAGTACTTC.

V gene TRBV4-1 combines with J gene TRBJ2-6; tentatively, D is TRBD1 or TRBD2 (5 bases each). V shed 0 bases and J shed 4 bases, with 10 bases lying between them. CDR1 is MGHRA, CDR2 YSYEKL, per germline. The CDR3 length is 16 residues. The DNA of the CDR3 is TGCGCCAGCAGCCAAGATCCCAGGGACGGGGCCAACGTCCTGACTTTC. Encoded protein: CASSQDPRDGANVLTF.

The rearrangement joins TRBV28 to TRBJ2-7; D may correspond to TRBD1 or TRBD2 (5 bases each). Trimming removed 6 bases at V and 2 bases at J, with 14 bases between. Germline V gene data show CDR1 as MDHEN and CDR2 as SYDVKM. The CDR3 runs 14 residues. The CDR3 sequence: CASSAGTPPYEQYF. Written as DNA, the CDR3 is TGTGCCAGCAGCGCCGGGACCCCACCCTACGAGCAGTACTTC.

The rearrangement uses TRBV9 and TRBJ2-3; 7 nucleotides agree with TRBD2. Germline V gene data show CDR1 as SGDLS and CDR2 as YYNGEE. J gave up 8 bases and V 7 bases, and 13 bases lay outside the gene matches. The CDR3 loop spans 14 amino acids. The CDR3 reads CASGREPWGGTQYF. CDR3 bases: TGTGCCAGCGGACGGGAGCCCTGGGGGGGTACGCAGTATTTT.